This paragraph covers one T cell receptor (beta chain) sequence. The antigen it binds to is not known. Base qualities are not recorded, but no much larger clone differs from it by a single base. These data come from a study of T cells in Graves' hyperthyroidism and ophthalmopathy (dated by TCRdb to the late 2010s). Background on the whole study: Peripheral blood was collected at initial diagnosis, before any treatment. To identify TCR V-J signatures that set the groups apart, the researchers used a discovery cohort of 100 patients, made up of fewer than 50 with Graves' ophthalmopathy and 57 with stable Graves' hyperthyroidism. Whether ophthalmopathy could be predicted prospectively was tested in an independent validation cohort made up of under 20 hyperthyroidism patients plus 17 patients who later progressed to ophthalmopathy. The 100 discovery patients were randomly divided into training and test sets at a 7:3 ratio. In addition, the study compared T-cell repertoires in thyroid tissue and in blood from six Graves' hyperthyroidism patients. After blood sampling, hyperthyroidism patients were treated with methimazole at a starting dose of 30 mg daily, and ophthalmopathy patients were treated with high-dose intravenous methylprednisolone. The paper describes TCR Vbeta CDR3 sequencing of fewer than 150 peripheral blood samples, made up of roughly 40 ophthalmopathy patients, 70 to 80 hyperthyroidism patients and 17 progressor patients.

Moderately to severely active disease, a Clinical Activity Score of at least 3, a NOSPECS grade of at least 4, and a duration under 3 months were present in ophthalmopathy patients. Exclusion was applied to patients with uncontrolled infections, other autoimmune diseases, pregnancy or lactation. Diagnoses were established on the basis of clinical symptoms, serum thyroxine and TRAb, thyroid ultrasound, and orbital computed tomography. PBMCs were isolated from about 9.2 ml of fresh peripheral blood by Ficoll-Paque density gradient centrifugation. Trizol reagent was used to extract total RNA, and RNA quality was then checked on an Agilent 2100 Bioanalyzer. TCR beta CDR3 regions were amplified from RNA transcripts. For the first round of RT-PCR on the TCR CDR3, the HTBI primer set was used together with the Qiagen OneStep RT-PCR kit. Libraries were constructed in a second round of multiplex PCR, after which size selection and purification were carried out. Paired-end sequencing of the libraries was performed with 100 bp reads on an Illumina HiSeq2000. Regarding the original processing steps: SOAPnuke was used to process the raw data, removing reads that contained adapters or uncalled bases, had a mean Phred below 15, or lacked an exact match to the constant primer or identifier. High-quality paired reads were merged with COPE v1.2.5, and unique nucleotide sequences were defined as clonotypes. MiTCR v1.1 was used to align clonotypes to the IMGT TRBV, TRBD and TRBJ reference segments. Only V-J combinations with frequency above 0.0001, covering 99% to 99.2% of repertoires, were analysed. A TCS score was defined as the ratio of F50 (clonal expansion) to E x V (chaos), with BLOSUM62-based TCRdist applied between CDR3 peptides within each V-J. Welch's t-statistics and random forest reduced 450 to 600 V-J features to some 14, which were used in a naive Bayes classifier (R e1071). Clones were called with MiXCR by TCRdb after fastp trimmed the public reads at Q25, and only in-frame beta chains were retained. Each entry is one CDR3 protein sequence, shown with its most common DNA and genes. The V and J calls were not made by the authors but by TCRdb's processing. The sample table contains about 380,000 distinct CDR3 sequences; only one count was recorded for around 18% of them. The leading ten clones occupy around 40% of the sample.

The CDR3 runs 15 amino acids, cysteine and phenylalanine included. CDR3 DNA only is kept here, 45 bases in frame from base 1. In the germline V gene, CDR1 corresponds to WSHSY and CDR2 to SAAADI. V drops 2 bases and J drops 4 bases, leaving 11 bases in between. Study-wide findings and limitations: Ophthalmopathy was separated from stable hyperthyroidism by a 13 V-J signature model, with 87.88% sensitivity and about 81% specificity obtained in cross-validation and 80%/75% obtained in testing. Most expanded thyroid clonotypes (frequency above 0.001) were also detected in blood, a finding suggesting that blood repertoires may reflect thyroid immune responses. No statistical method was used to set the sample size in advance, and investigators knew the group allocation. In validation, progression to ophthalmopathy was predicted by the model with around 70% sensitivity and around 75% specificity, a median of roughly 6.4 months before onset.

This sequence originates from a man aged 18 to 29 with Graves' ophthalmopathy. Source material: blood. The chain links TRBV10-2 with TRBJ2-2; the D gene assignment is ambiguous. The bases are TGCGCCAGCAGTGAGAGGTGGGTCGCCACCGGGGAGCTGTTTTTT. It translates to CASSERWVATGELFF.